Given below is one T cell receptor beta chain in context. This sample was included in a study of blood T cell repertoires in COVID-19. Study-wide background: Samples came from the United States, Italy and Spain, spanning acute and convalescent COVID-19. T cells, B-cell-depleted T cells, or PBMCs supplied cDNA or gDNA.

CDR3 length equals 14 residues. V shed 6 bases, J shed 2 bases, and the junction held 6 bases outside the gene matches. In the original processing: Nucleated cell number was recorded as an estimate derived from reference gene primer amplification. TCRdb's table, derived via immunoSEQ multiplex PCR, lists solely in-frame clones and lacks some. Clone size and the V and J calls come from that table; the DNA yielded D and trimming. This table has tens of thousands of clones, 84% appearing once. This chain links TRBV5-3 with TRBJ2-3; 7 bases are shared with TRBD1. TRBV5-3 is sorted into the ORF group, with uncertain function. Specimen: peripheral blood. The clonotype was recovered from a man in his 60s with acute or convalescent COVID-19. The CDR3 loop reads CARIRDRHTDTQYF. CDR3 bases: TGTGCCAGAATCCGGGACAGACACACAGATACGCAGTATTTT.